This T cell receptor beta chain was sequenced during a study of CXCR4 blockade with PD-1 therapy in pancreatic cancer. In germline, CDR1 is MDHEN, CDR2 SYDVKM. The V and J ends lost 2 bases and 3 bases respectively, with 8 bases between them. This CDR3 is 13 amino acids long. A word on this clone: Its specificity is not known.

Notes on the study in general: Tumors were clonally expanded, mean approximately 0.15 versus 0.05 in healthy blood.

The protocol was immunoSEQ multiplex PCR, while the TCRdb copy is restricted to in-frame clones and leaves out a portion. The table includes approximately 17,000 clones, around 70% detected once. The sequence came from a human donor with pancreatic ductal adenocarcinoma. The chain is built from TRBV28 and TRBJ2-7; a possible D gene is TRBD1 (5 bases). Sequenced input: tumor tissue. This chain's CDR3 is CASSLGADYEQYF. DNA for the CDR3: TGTGCCAGCAGTTTAGGGGCAGACTACGAGCAGTACTTC.